This TCR beta chain was retrieved from a study of blood T cells in healthy people across ages (dated by TCRdb to between 2014 and 2017). Study-wide context: In model experiments, template switching captured about one uniquely barcoded TCR beta cDNA molecule for every two T cells. The study measured age-related changes in TCR beta repertoire diversity using deep sequencing normalized with unique cDNA molecular identifiers. Donors were grouped into four age groups: young (average 16 years), middle-aged (roughly 38), aged (about 59) and long-lived (approximately 81). To avoid experimental bias, donors of different ages were spread randomly across the sequencing lanes. For two donors (one aged 18 to 29 and one aged 80 or older), the study analyzed two additional independent replicas of 1 million unique cDNA reads from the same blood draw.

Spanning cysteine to phenylalanine, the CDR3 consists of 16 amino acids. The only DNA kept is the CDR3, 48 bases in frame from the first base. The 39 donors, aged about 6 to 95 years, were systemically healthy Caucasian individuals from Russia. Ten milliliters of peripheral blood were collected from each donor into EDTA-treated Vacutainer tubes. Ficoll-Paque density-gradient centrifugation was used to isolate PBMCs, with at least 6 million per sample. Trizol reagent was used to extract total RNA from PBMCs, with at least 5.5 micrograms per sample. For every donor, flow cytometry on a PBMC aliquot measured the percentage of naive CD45RAhigh/CD27high T cells. Concerning this clonotype itself: Its antigen is still unknown. Base qualities are not provided; no much larger clone lies one nucleotide away.

The library was built by means of 5' RACE. TCRdb names Illumina HiSeq 2500 as the instrument used. The second PCR ran for roughly 7 to 11 cycles and used a J-beta primer mix along with a sample-barcoded 5' primer. A template-switch 5' adaptor carrying 12 random nucleotides introduced a unique molecular identifier onto each TCR beta cDNA molecule. Each sample yielded at least 3 million CDR3-containing paired-end reads. All of the RNA was converted into first-strand cDNA using the Mint cDNA synthesis kit, with a TRBC-specific oligonucleotide serving as the primer. After uracil-DNA glycosylase treatment, a first 18-cycle PCR used universal primers M1SS and BC2_uni_R on all cDNA. In the original analysis: For normalization, 1 million high-quality reads were randomly selected from each sample, with every read carrying a distinct molecular identifier. Instead of being binned into consensus sequences, reads that shared molecular identifiers were thrown out. CDR3 identification, clonotype clustering and error correction used MiTCR with a Q25 quality threshold and the strictest error-elimination algorithm. Lower-bound total TCR beta diversity was estimated with a nonparametric unseen species model using Euler transformation. TCRdb took the public reads, trimmed them with fastp at Q25, ran MiXCR for clone calling and kept in-frame beta chains. Each CDR3 protein appears once, grouped with its most common genes and DNA. These V and J calls derive from TCRdb rather than the authors' analysis. The sample yields 600,000 to 1,000,000 distinct CDR3 sequences; roughly 60% were counted once. In total, the top ten clones hold approximately 20% of the sample.

Paper-wide results and their limitations: Bulk unsorted PBMC profiling prevented conclusive comparison of naive and antigen-experienced compartments. Compared with the aged group, more naive CD4+ T cells, fewer expanded clones and increased TCR diversity were shown by the long-lived group, suggesting age selection. Observed TCR beta diversity per million T cells fell roughly linearly with age, and a significant reduction was already apparent by age about 36. A strong correlation was found between observed TCR beta diversity and the percentage of naive T cells measured by flow cytometry. Donor CMV infection status was unknown, potentially confounding age-related changes in expanded clonotypes. Estimates of total diversity based on one million sequenced T cells were considered lower bounds and underestimates.

Input material: blood. The TCR comes from a man younger than 40 in good health. The chain is assembled from TRBV12-2 and TRBJ2-4; no check of the table's D call, TRBD2, against the DNA was made. TRBV12-2 is marked as a pseudogene. The nucleotide sequence reads TGTGCAAGTCGCTTCCCCAACGGGGACTCTTACAATGAGCAGTACTTC. It codes for CASRFPNGDSYNEQYF.